This T cell receptor beta chain was sequenced in a study of T cells after yellow fever vaccination. This clonotype was counted between two and nine times. TCRdb reprocessed the 5' RACE reads via MiXCR and lists one record per CDR3 protein. This table holds under 500,000 distinct CDR3 sequences, around 19% found once. This CDR3 region has 20 residues. Germline loops: CDR1 MNHEY, CDR2 SVGAGI. The ends were cut back, 2 bases at V and 6 bases at J, with 28 bases in the middle. This receptor was taken from a man aged 18 to 29 who received the YFV17D yellow fever vaccine. This chain uses TRBV6-5 with TRBJ2-2; D possibly corresponds to TRBD1 (6 bases). Sample: PBMCs, taken before the yellow fever booster vaccination. CDR3 in DNA: TGTGCCAGCAGTTACCTCTTTGGGGTTAGCTGGGGGCAGGTACCCGGGGAGCTGTTTTTT. This translates into CASSYLFGVSWGQVPGELFF.